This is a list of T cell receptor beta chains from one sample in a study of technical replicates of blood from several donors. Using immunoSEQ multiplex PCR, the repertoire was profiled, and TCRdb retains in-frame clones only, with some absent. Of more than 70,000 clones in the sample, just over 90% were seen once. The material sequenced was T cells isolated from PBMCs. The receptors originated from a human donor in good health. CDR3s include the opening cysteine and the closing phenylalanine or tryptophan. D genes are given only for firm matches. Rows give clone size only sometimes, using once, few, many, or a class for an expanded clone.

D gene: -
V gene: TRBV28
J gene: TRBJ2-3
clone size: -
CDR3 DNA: TGTGCCAGCAGTTTGCGGAGCACAGATACGCAGTATTTT
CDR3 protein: CASSLRSTDTQYF

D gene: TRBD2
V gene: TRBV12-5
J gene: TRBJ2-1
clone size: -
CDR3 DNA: TGTGCTAGTGGTTTGGTTAGCGGGGGCTCCTACAATGAGCAGTTCTTC
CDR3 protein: CASGLVSGGSYNEQFF

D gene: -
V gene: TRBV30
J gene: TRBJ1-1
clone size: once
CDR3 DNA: TGTGCCTGGAGTGTACCCGGGATGAACACTGAAGCTTTCTTT
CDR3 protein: CAWSVPGMNTEAFF

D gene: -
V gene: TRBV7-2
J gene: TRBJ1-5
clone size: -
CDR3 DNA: TGTGCCAGCAGCTTAGAAGGGGTTTATAGCAATCAGCCCCAGCATTTT
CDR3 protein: CASSLEGVYSNQPQHF

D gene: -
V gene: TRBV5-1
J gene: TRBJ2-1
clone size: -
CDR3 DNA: TGCGCCAGCAGCTTTCAGACAGCGAGCTCCTACAATGAGCAGTTCTTC
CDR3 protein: CASSFQTASSYNEQFF

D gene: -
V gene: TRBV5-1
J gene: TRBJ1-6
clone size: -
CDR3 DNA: TGCGCCAGCAGCTTGATGCAGGGTTCCAATTCACCCCTCCACTTT
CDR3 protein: CASSLMQGSNSPLHF

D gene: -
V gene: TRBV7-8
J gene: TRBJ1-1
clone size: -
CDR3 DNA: TGTGCCAGCAGCCCAGGGTCAACAGCCAGAAACACTGAAGCTTTCTTT
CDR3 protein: CASSPGSTARNTEAFF

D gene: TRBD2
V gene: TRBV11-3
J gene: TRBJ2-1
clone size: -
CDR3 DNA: TGTGCCAGCCCAAGCGGGAGTGGCTACAATGAGCAGTTCTTC
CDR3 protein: CASPSGSGYNEQFF

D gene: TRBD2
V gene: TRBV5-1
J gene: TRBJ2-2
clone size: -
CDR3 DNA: TGCGCCAGCAGCTTGACTAGCGGGGGCACCGGGGAGCTGTTTTTT
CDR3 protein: CASSLTSGGTGELFF

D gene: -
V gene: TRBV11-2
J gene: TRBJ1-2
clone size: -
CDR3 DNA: TGTGCCAGCAGCTTAGATCGAGGGCGGCGGACCGGCTATGGCTACACCTTC
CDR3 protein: CASSLDRGRRTGYGYTF

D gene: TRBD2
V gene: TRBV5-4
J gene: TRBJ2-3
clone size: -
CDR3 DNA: TGTGCCAGCAGTCCCCCGGGACTAGCGGACTCTAGCACAGATACGCAGTATTTT
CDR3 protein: CASSPPGLADSSTDTQYF

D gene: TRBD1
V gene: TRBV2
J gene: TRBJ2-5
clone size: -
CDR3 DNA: TGTGCCAGCAGGGGACAGGGGTTGGCCACAGAGACCCAGTACTTC
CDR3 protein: CASRGQGLATETQYF

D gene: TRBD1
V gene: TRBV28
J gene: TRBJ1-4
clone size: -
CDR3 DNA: TGTGCCAGCAGGCCGGGACAGAGTGAAAAACTGTTTTTT
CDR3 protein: CASRPGQSEKLFF

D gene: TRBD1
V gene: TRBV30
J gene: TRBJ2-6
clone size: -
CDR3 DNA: TGTGCCTGCCACCCTCCCGACAGGGCGTCGGGGGCCAACGTCCTGACTTTC
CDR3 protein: CACHPPDRASGANVLTF

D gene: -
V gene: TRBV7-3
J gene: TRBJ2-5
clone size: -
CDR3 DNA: TGTGCCAGCAGCTTAAGACCAGGGTACCAAGAGACCCAGTACTTC
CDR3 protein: CASSLRPGYQETQYF

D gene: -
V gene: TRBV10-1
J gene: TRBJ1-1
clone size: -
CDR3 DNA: TGCGCCAGCAGTTCTTCCGGGAACACTGAAGCTTTCTTT
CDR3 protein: CASSSSGNTEAFF